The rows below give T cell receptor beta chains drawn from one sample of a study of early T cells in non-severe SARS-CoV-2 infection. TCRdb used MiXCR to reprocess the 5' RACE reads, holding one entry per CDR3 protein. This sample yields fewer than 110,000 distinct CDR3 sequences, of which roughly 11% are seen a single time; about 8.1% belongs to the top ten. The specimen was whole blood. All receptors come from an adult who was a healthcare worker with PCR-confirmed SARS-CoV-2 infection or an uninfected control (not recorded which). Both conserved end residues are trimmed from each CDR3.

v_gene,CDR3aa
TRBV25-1,ASSARTGFTGELF
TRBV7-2,ASSLGRPGVEQY
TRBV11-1,ASGPKAGAKNIQY
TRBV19,ASSIRIATNEKLF
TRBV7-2,ASSLEYGGRAFNREQF
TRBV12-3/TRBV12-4,ASSLSRGPYNEQF
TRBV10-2,ASSERDSGSGYT
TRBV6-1,ASTEGTSGKRGQY
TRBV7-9,ASSPDADTQY
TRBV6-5,ASSSRQGNQPQH
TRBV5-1,ASSGPLAVVGELF
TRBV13,ASSRTGKTQY
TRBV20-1,SARKEGWEQF
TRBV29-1,SVRRDVDETQY
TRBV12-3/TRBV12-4,ASSRNGETQY
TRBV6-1,ARGDSNYGYT
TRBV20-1,SAPPLIGGGNIQY
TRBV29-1,SVVEGEQY
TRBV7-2,ASSHRGRQETQY
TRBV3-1,ASSQVDILGHYNEQF
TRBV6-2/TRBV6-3,ASSYGDRARWWPQH
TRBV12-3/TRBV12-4,ASSLKGSNYGYT